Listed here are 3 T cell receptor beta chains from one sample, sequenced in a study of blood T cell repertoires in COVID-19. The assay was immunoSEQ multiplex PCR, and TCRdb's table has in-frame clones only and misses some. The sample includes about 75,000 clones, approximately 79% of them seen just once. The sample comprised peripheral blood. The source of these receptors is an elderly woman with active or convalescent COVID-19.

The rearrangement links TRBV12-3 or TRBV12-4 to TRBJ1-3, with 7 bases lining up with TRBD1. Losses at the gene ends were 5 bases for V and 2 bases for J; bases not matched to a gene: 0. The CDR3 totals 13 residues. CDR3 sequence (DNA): TGTGCCAGCAGTGACAGGGCTGGAAACACCATATATTTT. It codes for CASSDRAGNTIYF.

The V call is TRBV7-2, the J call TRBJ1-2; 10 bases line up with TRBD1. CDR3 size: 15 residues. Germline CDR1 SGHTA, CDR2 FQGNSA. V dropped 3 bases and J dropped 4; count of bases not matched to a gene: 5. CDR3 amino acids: CASSFTGQGTYGYTF. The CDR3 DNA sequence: TGTGCCAGCAGCTTTACGGGACAGGGGACCTATGGCTACACCTTC.

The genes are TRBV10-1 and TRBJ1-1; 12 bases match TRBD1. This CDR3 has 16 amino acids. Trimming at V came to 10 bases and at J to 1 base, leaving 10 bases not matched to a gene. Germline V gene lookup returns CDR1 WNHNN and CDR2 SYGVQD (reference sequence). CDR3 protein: CATLTGTGGWNTEAFF. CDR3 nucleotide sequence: TGCGCCACGCTGACCGGGACAGGGGGCTGGAACACTGAAGCTTTCTTT.